Presented here are 13 T cell receptor beta chains from one specimen sequenced in a study of T cell responses to AZD1222 COVID-19 vaccine. TCRdb keeps only in-frame clones here, not all; method: immunoSEQ multiplex PCR. In the table there are around 100,000 clones, more than 90% of which are singletons. Sequences were derived from peripheral blood, sampled on day 0 of AZD1222 vaccination. The receptors originated from an adult in good health.

The J gene is TRBJ2-5, the V gene TRBV7-3, with 7 bases that match TRBD2. Per the germline V gene, CDR1 is SGHTA and CDR2 is FQGTGA. V was clipped by 1 base and J by 10 bases; unmatched bases: 9. The length of the CDR3 is 14 residues. The chain's CDR3 is CASSLNGLAGDQYF. As DNA, the CDR3 is TGTGCCAGCAGCTTAAACGGACTGGCGGGGGACCAGTACTTC.

The J gene is TRBJ1-6, the V gene TRBV7-2; a weak D match, TRBD1 (5 bases). V lost 6 bases and J 9 bases, leaving 18 bases between the germline ends. The CDR3 extends over 15 amino acids. Germline loops: CDR1 SGHTA, CDR2 FQGNSA. CDR3 loop: CASSLRLGDFSPLHF. The CDR3 coding sequence is TGTGCCAGCAGTCTTCGTCTGGGGGATTTTTCACCCCTCCACTTT.

The chain uses TRBV19 and TRBJ1-4; 10 bases match TRBD1. The CDR3 spans 16 residues. Germline values: CDR1 LNHDA, CDR2 SQIVND (reference sequence). The J segment lost 4 bases and the V segment lost 7 bases, leaving 9 bases of the junction unmatched. DNA of the CDR3: TGTGCCAGTAACCACCCCGGGACAGGGGATAATGAAAAACTGTTTTTT. This sequence encodes CASNHPGTGDNEKLFF. The entire variable domain, with the rest obtained from reference TRBV19 and TRBJ1-4, is as follows: DGGITQSPKYLFRKEGQNVTLSCEQNLNHDAMYWYRQDPGQGLRLIYYSQIVNDFQKGDIAEGYSVSREKKESFPLTVTSAQKNPTAFYLCASNHPGTGDNEKLFFGSGTQLSVL.

The chain recombines TRBV18 with TRBJ2-1; 7 nucleotides align to TRBD2. CDR3 length: 13 residues. Germline CDR1 is KGHSH and CDR2 is LQKENI. Germline trimming cut 6 bases from V and 5 bases from J; bases unmatched to any gene: 4. CDR3 residues: CASSPGLDNEQFF. The CDR3 nucleotides read TGTGCCAGCTCGCCTGGACTAGACAATGAGCAGTTCTTC.

This rearrangement joins TRBV29-1 to TRBJ1-3; D not certain. Between the trimmed V and J ends, which lost 5 bases and 0 bases, there was a span of 8 bases. This CDR3 region has 13 residues. The germline CDR1 and CDR2 sequences are SQVTM and ANQGSEA. For the CDR3, the DNA is TGCAGCGTTCAGGTAACCTCTGGAAACACCATATATTTT. It encodes CSVQVTSGNTIYF.

The chain is built from TRBV28 and TRBJ2-1; the D is unclear. Germline values: CDR1 MDHEN, CDR2 SYDVKM. The CDR3 is 10 residues long. Trimming cost V 8 bases and J 8 bases, with 7 bases left between them. The CDR3 protein is CASGDHEQFF. CDR3 nucleotides: TGTGCCAGCGGAGACCATGAGCAGTTCTTC.

V gene TRBV7-9 combines with J gene TRBJ2-2; D remains unclear. From germline, CDR1 is SEHNR and CDR2 FQNEAQ (reference sequence). The CDR3 covers 16 residues. The germline V and J ends were trimmed by 8 bases and 4 bases, with 20 bases remaining between them. CDR3 in DNA: TGTGCCAGCCCAATCAAGGGCGCTTCGATCACCGGGGAGCTGTTTTTT. As protein: CASPIKGASITGELFF. The full variable domain, with the rest looked up from reference TRBV7-9 and TRBJ2-2, is DTGVSQNPRHKITKRGQNVTFRCDPISEHNRLYWYRQTLGQGPEFLTYFQNEAQLEKSRLLSDRFSAERPKGSFSTLEIQRTEQGDSAMYLCASPIKGASITGELFFGEGSRLTVL.

The rearrangement links TRBV7-6 to TRBJ1-5; D ambiguous. V gave up 5 bases and J gave up 3 bases, with 5 bases separating them. Looked up from germline, CDR1 is SGHVS and CDR2 is FNYEAQ. This CDR3 has 12 amino acids. The CDR3 nucleotides read TGTGCCAGCAGCGCCGCCAATCAGCCCCAGCATTTT. Residues: CASSAANQPQHF.

The V and J genes are TRBV27 and TRBJ1-1, with a possible D match to TRBD1 (5 bases). V was trimmed by 2 bases and J by 5 bases, leaving 15 bases between them. The CDR3 contains 15 residues. Germline CDR1 and CDR2: MNHEY and SMNVEV (reference sequence). CDR3 in amino acids: CASSLSSSGTTEAFF. For the CDR3, the DNA is TGTGCCAGCAGTTTAAGCTCATCCGGGACGACTGAAGCTTTCTTT.

This chain uses TRBV5-1 with TRBJ1-2, with 9 positions matching TRBD1. J lost 3 bases, V lost 4 bases, and 4 bases had no gene match. In germline, CDR1 is SGHRS, CDR2 YFSETQ. This CDR3 comprises 14 residues. In nucleotides, the CDR3 is TGCGCCAGCAGCCGTTGGACAGGGGACTATGGCTACACCTTC. It yields the protein CASSRWTGDYGYTF.

This chain uses TRBV30 with TRBJ2-2, with a tentative D call TRBD2 (5 bases). The CDR3 sequence is 15 residues long. V was trimmed by 0 bases and J by 6 bases, leaving 14 bases between them. Germline loops: CDR1 GTSNPN, CDR2 SVGIG (reference sequence). CDR3 residues: CAWSVPRTVAGELFF. The CDR3 DNA follows: TGTGCCTGGAGTGTACCTAGGACTGTGGCCGGGGAGCTGTTTTTT.

V is TRBV6-5 and J is TRBJ1-1; D remains ambiguous. This CDR3 has 13 residues. The germline V and J ends were trimmed by 4 bases and 1 base, with 7 bases remaining between them. Germline V lookup: CDR1 MNHEY, CDR2 SVGAGI. The CDR3 coding sequence is TGTGCCAGCAGTTGGGCCGCGAACACTGAAGCTTTCTTT. Translating it yields CASSWAANTEAFF.

This chain joins TRBV24-1 and TRBJ1-5; tentative D call: TRBD1 (6 bases). This CDR3 region has 11 residues. CDR1 and CDR2 from the germline V gene are KGHDR and SFDVKD. The germline V and J ends were trimmed by 4 bases and 9 bases, with 6 bases remaining between them. CDR3 coding DNA: TGTGCCACCAGTGAAGGGGGGCCCCAGCATTTT. Translation gives CATSEGGPQHF.